The rows below give T cell receptor beta chains drawn from one sample of a study of cytomegalovirus exposure and HLA in healthy donors. Measured with immunoSEQ multiplex PCR; TCRdb has only the in-frame clones, and not every one. The sample holds over 150,000 clones, 74% seen once. The sequencing input was PBMCs. The receptor set was obtained from a man aged 30 to 45 in good health and CMV-seronegative. CDR3s include the opening cysteine and the closing phenylalanine or tryptophan. D genes are given only for firm matches. Clone size is stated in some rows and not others, as once, few, many or a class when expanded.

CDR3 length | clone size | D gene | J gene | V gene | CDR3 protein | CDR3 DNA
13 | . | . | TRBJ2-2 | TRBV29-1 | CSVFDRSTGELFF | TGCAGCGTTTTTGACAGGTCCACCGGGGAGCTGTTTTTT
12 | once | . | TRBJ2-5 | TRBV5-4 | CASSSIGETQYF | TGTGCCAGCAGCTCTATCGGGGAGACCCAGTACTTC
15 | few | TRBD1 | TRBJ1-4 | TRBV7-9 | CASSLDRGKGEKLFF | TGTGCCAGCAGCTTAGACAGGGGGAAGGGTGAAAAACTGTTTTTT
13 | few | TRBD2 | TRBJ2-1 | TRBV30 | CAWRLAGRDEQFF | TGTGCCTGGAGACTAGCGGGGCGCGATGAGCAGTTCTTC
14 | . | TRBD1 | TRBJ2-2 | TRBV19 | CASKGQANTGELFF | TGTGCCAGTAAGGGACAGGCGAACACCGGGGAGCTGTTTTTT
12 | . | . | TRBJ2-1 | TRBV15 | CATSRRGTILFF | TGTGCCACCAGCCGACGAGGGACAATCCTGTTCTTC
13 | . | . | TRBJ1-1 | TRBV28 | CASSLQGNTEAFF | TGTGCCAGCAGTTTGCAGGGTAACACTGAAGCTTTCTTT
16 | . | TRBD1 | TRBJ1-1 | TRBV18 | CASSPSAGGVNTEAFF | TGTGCCAGCTCACCATCAGCAGGGGGCGTGAACACTGAAGCTTTCTTT
11 | . | . | TRBJ2-7 | TRBV6-5 | CASRQGYEQYF | TGTGCCAGCAGACAGGGTTACGAGCAGTACTTC
11 | . | . | TRBJ2-3 | TRBV20-1 | CSARDRYTQYF | TGCAGTGCTAGAGATCGGTATACGCAGTATTTT
13 | many | TRBD1 | TRBJ2-1 | TRBV29-1 | CSVSGGTYNEQFF | TGCAGCGTGTCAGGGGGCACCTACAATGAGCAGTTCTTC
16 | . | TRBD1 | TRBJ2-7 | TRBV7-9 | CASSLTMGQVSYEQYF | TGTGCCAGCAGCTTAACGATGGGACAGGTCTCCTACGAGCAGTACTTC
14 | . | . | TRBJ2-6 | TRBV7-2 | CASRISSGANVLTF | TGTGCCAGCAGAATTAGCTCTGGGGCCAACGTCCTGACTTTC
13 | . | TRBD1 | TRBJ1-2 | TRBV6-1 | CAMKGQGRVGYTF | TGTGCCATGAAAGGACAGGGAAGGGTTGGCTACACCTTC
15 | . | . | TRBJ2-7 | TRBV5-1 | CASSPTYAKGGEQYF | TGCGCCAGCAGCCCAACATACGCTAAGGGAGGCGAGCAGTACTTC
14 | . | . | TRBJ1-6 | TRBV4-3 | CASSQDRGNSPLNF | TGCGCCAGCAGCCAAGACAGGGGTAATTCACCCCTCAACTTT
12 | . | . | TRBJ2-7 | TRBV28 | CASSLSRYEQYF | TGTGCCAGCAGTTTAAGCCGTTACGAGCAGTACTTC
15 | . | . | TRBJ1-4 | TRBV2 | CASRSQGWANEKLFF | TGTGCCAGCAGGAGTCAGGGGTGGGCTAATGAAAAACTGTTTTTT
15 | . | . | TRBJ1-2 | TRBV4-1 | CASSQVSESNYGYTF | TGCGCCAGCAGCCAGGTGTCAGAATCTAACTATGGCTACACCTTC
15 | . | TRBD1 | TRBJ1-5 | TRBV19 | CASSTSGQGSQPQHF | TGTGCCAGTAGTACTTCGGGACAGGGGAGTCAGCCCCAGCATTTT
14 | . | . | TRBJ1-6 | TRBV2 | CASSRRVFNSPLHF | TGTGCCAGCAGTCGCAGGGTCTTCAATTCACCCCTCCACTTT
13 | . | . | TRBJ1-1 | TRBV2 | CASSETPRTEAFF | TGTGCCAGCAGTGAGACCCCGCGGACTGAAGCTTTCTTT
16 | few | TRBD1 | TRBJ1-4 | TRBV7-9 | CASSPGQAATNEKLFF | TGTGCCAGCAGCCCAGGACAGGCTGCAACTAATGAAAAACTGTTTTTT
14 | . | TRBD2 | TRBJ2-5 | TRBV28 | CASRWAGRQETQYF | TGTGCCAGCAGATGGGCCGGGAGGCAAGAGACCCAGTACTTC
12 | . | . | TRBJ2-7 | TRBV25-1 | CASSKTVYEQYF | TGTGCCAGCAGTAAGACAGTCTACGAGCAGTACTTC
14 | . | . | TRBJ2-7 | TRBV5-1 | CASSSRQGIHEQYF | TGCGCCAGCAGCTCGCGCCAGGGGATACACGAGCAGTACTTC
15 | . | . | TRBJ1-5 | TRBV28 | CASSTNSGQNQPQHF | TGTGCCAGCAGCACCAATAGTGGACAGAATCAGCCCCAGCATTTT
13 | . | TRBD1 | TRBJ1-2 | TRBV6-1 | CASSDRGNDGYTF | TGTGCCAGCAGTGACAGGGGGAACGATGGCTACACCTTC
14 | . | TRBD1 | TRBJ1-2 | TRBV28 | CASSPGQGVYGYTF | TGTGCCAGCAGTCCCGGACAGGGAGTCTATGGCTACACCTTC
13 | . | TRBD2 | TRBJ2-5 | TRBV2 | CASKSSGGETQYF | TGTGCCAGCAAATCTAGCGGGGGAGAGACCCAGTACTTC
14 | few | TRBD1 | TRBJ1-4 | TRBV7-2 | CASSSGGSNEKLFF | TGTGCCAGCAGCTCAGGGGGCTCTAATGAAAAACTGTTTTTT
11 | . | . | TRBJ2-1 | TRBV20-1 | CSASGGNKQFF | TGCAGTGCTAGCGGGGGAAACAAGCAGTTCTTC
18 | . | TRBD2 | TRBJ2-5 | TRBV28 | CASSLRLAGGNYQETQYF | TGTGCCAGCAGTTTACGACTAGCGGGGGGAAACTACCAAGAGACCCAGTACTTC
15 | . | TRBD1 | TRBJ2-7 | TRBV27 | CASSLLQGAKYEQYF | TGTGCCAGCAGTTTACTGCAGGGGGCAAAGTACGAGCAGTACTTC
13 | . | . | TRBJ1-2 | TRBV7-2 | CASSPGAGRGYTF | TGTGCCAGCAGCCCAGGGGCAGGGCGGGGCTACACCTTC
21 | few | TRBD1 | TRBJ1-5 | TRBV9 | CASSVVVEGDRGRGVDQPQHF | TGTGCCAGCAGCGTAGTAGTCGAGGGGGACAGGGGGCGCGGGGTGGATCAGCCCCAGCATTTT
15 | . | TRBD2 | TRBJ2-3 | TRBV9 | CASSSLAQATDTQYF | TGTGCCAGCAGCTCACTAGCGCAAGCTACAGATACGCAGTATTTT
13 | . | . | TRBJ1-6 | TRBV7-2 | CASSLGGSQPLHF | TGTGCCAGCAGCTTAGGGGGCAGTCAACCCCTCCACTTT
14 | . | TRBD1 | TRBJ1-4 | TRBV15 | CATSRDRDREKLFF | TGTGCCACCAGCAGGGACAGGGACCGTGAAAAACTGTTTTTT
14 | few | TRBD1 | TRBJ2-5 | TRBV28 | CASSRTGVRETQYF | TGTGCCAGCAGTCGGACAGGGGTCAGGGAGACCCAGTACTTC
13 | . | TRBD2 | TRBJ2-7 | TRBV29-1 | CSVTPRGDYEQYF | TGCAGCGTCACCCCGCGGGGGGACTACGAGCAGTACTTC
14 | . | TRBD1 | TRBJ2-5 | TRBV19 | CASSMGQIQETQYF | TGTGCCAGTAGTATGGGACAGATCCAAGAGACCCAGTACTTC
12 | . | . | TRBJ1-1 | TRBV29-1 | CSVEGWRAEAFF | TGCAGCGTTGAAGGATGGAGGGCTGAAGCTTTCTTT
15 | . | TRBD1 | TRBJ2-2 | TRBV6-5 | CASSPGQRHTGELFF | TGTGCCAGCAGCCCGGGACAGAGACACACCGGGGAGCTGTTTTTT
17 | . | TRBD2 | TRBJ2-3 | TRBV4-1 | CASSQEWVIASGLTQYF | TGCGCCAGCAGCCAAGAGTGGGTTATAGCTAGCGGTTTGACGCAGTATTTT
14 | . | . | TRBJ1-1 | TRBV7-9 | CASSPQGGQAEAFF | TGTGCCAGCAGCCCCCAGGGAGGTCAGGCTGAAGCTTTCTTT
11 | . | TRBD1 | TRBJ2-5 | TRBV29-1 | CSVPDRDTQYF | TGCAGCGTACCGGACAGGGACACCCAGTACTTC
15 | few | . | TRBJ1-4 | TRBV4-2 | CASSQDRATNEKLFF | TGTGCCAGCAGCCAAGACAGGGCGACTAATGAAAAACTGTTTTTT
15 | . | . | TRBJ1-6 | TRBV4-3 | CASSQVKQGDSPLHF | TGCGCCAGCAGCCAAGTAAAACAGGGCGATTCACCCCTCCACTTT
12 | . | . | TRBJ1-2 | TRBV7-9 | CASSGVNYGYTF | TGTGCCAGTTCGGGGGTTAACTATGGCTACACCTTC
15 | . | TRBD2 | TRBJ2-3 | TRBV6-4 | CASSDSSGETDTQYF | TGTGCCAGCAGTGACTCGAGCGGGGAGACGGATACGCAGTATTTT
15 | . | . | TRBJ2-5 | TRBV6-5 | CASSYSVGRVGTQYF | TGTGCCAGCAGTTACTCAGTCGGCAGGGTAGGGACCCAGTACTTC